These 17 T cell receptor beta chains originate from one sample sequenced in a study of a mutant IDH1 vaccine in newly diagnosed glioma. The time point here: week 23, last vaccination. Every vaccine dose comprised 300 ug of mutant IDH1 20-mer peptide plus topical imiquimod. Libraries were prepared by immunoSEQ multiplex PCR; TCRdb keeps only in-frame clonotypes and omits some of them. This repertoire shows roughly 30,000 clones, approximately 90% found once; its top ten account for about 2.3%. Their specific antigens are unknown. This specimen was PBMCs, taken from a glioma patient whose treatment included an IDH1 peptide vaccine. These receptors were taken from a man aged 40-55 years with glioma.

V gene TRBV2 combines with J gene TRBJ1-3; TRBD1 agrees at 7 bases. The CDR3 is made up of 17 amino acids. Germline V lookup: CDR1 SNHLY, CDR2 FYNNEI. V shed 0 bases, J shed 0 bases, and the junction held 5 bases outside the gene matches. The CDR3 DNA follows: TGTGCCAGCAGTGAAGCACAGGGGTTGTTCTCTGGAAACACCATATATTTT. As protein: CASSEAQGLFSGNTIYF.

The chain carries TRBV4-1 and TRBJ1-4, with D hard to call. The CDR3 loop spans 15 amino acids. Trimming left V 0 bases short and J 5 bases short, with 10 bases between. Germline V gives CDR1 MGHRA, CDR2 YSYEKL. CDR3 bases: TGCGCCAGCAGCCAAGATCACGGGCCCAATGAAAAACTGTTTTTT. Translating gives CASSQDHGPNEKLFF.

The chain uses TRBV7-8 and TRBJ2-1; no definite D call. The CDR3 contains 15 residues. From germline, CDR1 is SGHVS and CDR2 FQNEAQ. V gave up 4 bases and J gave up 0 bases, with 10 bases separating them. The CDR3 DNA is TGTGCCAGCAGCTCAATCAGGAGCTCCTACAATGAGCAGTTCTTC. Amino acid sequence: CASSSIRSSYNEQFF.

The V gene is TRBV10-3, the J gene TRBJ2-3; 11 bases map to TRBD2. Germline lookup yields CDR1 ENHRY and CDR2 SYGVKD. The CDR3 has 17 amino acids. Trimming removed 0 bases from V and 2 bases from J; junction bases left unmatched: 4. The CDR3 loop reads CAISESASGGPTDTQYF. CDR3 coding DNA: TGTGCCATCAGTGAGTCGGCTAGCGGGGGGCCCACAGATACGCAGTATTTT.

The genes are TRBV5-1 and TRBJ1-4; D is unresolved. From germline, CDR1 is SGHRS and CDR2 YFSETQ. The CDR3 covers 14 residues. With 4 bases removed from V and 5 bases from J, the gap between germline ends came to 12 bases. The CDR3 spells CASSQQFLNEKLFF. DNA of the CDR3: TGCGCCAGCAGCCAACAGTTTCTCAATGAAAAACTGTTTTTT.

This clone appeared a single time. J is TRBJ2-5 and V is TRBV9; D unresolved. Between the trimmed V and J ends, which lost 0 bases and 2 bases, there was a span of 11 bases. Germline CDR1 SGDLS, CDR2 YYNGEE. The CDR3 totals 15 residues. This CDR3 reads CASSVGAGPQETQYF. Here the CDR3 DNA reads TGTGCCAGCAGCGTAGGAGCCGGGCCGCAAGAGACCCAGTACTTC.

The chain recombines TRBV10-3 with TRBJ2-2; D remains ambiguous. Germline CDR1 and CDR2: ENHRY and SYGVKD. This CDR3 has 14 residues. The ends were cut back, 3 bases at V and 4 bases at J, with 9 bases in the middle. The CDR3 sequence is CAISDKSSTGELFF. The CDR3 DNA sequence: TGTGCCATCAGTGATAAGAGTTCCACCGGGGAGCTGTTTTTT.

V is TRBV6-4 and J is TRBJ2-1, with TRBD2 matching over 10 bases. Germline-derived CDR1 and CDR2 are MRHNA and SNTAGT. The ends lost 3 bases at V and 1 base at J; junction bases unmatched: 0. The CDR3 length is 15 residues. The CDR3: CASSELAGSYNEQFF. The DNA of the CDR3 is TGTGCCAGCAGTGAACTAGCGGGGTCCTACAATGAGCAGTTCTTC.

The chain uses TRBV6-5 and TRBJ2-7; no clear D gene. V gave up 3 bases and J gave up 2 bases, with 8 bases separating them. The CDR3 consists of 13 residues. Germline values: CDR1 MNHEY, CDR2 SVGAGI. CDR3 DNA sequence: TGTGCCAGCAGTTATCCCGGTACCTACGAGCAGTACTTC. This sequence encodes CASSYPGTYEQYF.

CDR3 protein: CASSLLGQGVYEQYF. The CDR3 bases are TGTGCCAGCAGTTTATTGGGCCAGGGGGTATACGAGCAGTACTTC. This chain connects TRBV27 to TRBJ2-7; 7 bases match TRBD1. From germline, CDR1 is MNHEY and CDR2 SMNVEV (reference sequence). Trimming cost V 1 base and J 4 bases; bases outside gene matches: 7. The CDR3 loop spans 15 amino acids.

The rearrangement links TRBV6-5 to TRBJ2-7, with TRBD2 as a possible D gene (6 bases). Trimming cost V 6 bases and J 0 bases, with 15 bases left between them. The CDR3 is 15 amino acids. Germline assignment: CDR1 MNHEY and CDR2 SVGAGI. CDR3 sequence: CASRSPGRTSYEQYF. The CDR3 bases are TGTGCCAGCAGGTCGCCAGGGAGGACCTCCTACGAGCAGTACTTC.

The chain joins TRBV21-1 to TRBJ2-7; no DNA check was done on the table's D call, TRBD1. TRBV21-1 is listed as a pseudogene. CDR3 length: 16 amino acids. CDR3 nucleotides: TGTGCCAGCAGCAAAGCTGGGACAAATTCCCCCTACGAGCAGTACTTC. Amino acids: CASSKAGTNSPYEQYF.

The chain employs TRBV19 and TRBJ1-4, with unresolved D. Trimming removed 7 bases from V and 5 bases from J, with 14 bases in between. This CDR3 has 14 residues. CDR1 and CDR2 from the germline V gene are LNHDA and SQIVND (reference sequence). The CDR3 loop reads CASTTGVGNEKLFF. CDR3 sequence (DNA): TGTGCCAGTACCACGGGAGTTGGGAATGAAAAACTGTTTTTT.

This rearrangement joins TRBV6-5 to TRBJ2-5; 11 nucleotides match TRBD1. The J call is uncertain, as TRBJ2-7 better fits the DNA end. Germline V gene data show CDR1 as MNHEY and CDR2 as SVGAGI. The CDR3 sequence is 15 residues long. The CDR3 DNA sequence: TGTGCCAGCAGACGCCGGGACAGGGGGTCCTACGAGCAGTACTTC. It translates to CASRRRDRGSYEQYF.

The chain links TRBV9 to TRBJ2-1; possible D gene TRBD1, 6 bases. Trimming left V 0 bases short and J 10 bases short, with 17 bases between. CDR3 length: 15 residues. CDR1 SGDLS and CDR2 YYNGEE come from the germline V gene. This CDR3 is CASSVGSTGGREQFF. DNA for the CDR3: TGTGCCAGCAGCGTAGGATCGACAGGTGGAAGGGAGCAGTTCTTC.

This chain links TRBV19 with TRBJ2-7, with TRBD2 matching 9 bases. Germline CDR1 is LNHDA and CDR2 is SQIVND (reference sequence). This CDR3 is 16 amino acids long. Trimming took 5 bases from V and 5 from J; bases not matched to a gene: 13. CDR3 protein: CASSSGPAGGNHEQYF. CDR3 coding DNA: TGTGCCAGTAGTTCGGGTCCTGCGGGAGGGAACCACGAGCAGTACTTC.

This chain uses TRBV7-3 with TRBJ2-5, with TRBD2 matching 13 bases. V dropped 3 bases and J dropped 2; count of bases not matched to a gene: 6. The CDR3 consists of 17 residues. CDR1 and CDR2 (germline): SGHTA, FQGTGA. This CDR3 is CASSFAGTSGAQETQYF. The CDR3 region has the DNA TGTGCCAGCAGCTTCGCCGGGACTAGCGGGGCTCAAGAGACCCAGTACTTC.